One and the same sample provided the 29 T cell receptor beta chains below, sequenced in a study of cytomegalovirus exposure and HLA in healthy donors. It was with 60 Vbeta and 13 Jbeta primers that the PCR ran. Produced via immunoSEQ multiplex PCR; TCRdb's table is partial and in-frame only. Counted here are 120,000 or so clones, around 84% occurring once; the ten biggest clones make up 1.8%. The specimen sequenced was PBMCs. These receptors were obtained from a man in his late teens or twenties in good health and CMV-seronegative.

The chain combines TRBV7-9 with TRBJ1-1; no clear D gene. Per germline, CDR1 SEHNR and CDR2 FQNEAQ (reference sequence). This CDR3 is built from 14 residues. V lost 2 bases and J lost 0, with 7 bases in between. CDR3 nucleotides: TGTGCCAGCAGCTTAAGGGAGCTGAACACTGAAGCTTTCTTT. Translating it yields CASSLRELNTEAFF.

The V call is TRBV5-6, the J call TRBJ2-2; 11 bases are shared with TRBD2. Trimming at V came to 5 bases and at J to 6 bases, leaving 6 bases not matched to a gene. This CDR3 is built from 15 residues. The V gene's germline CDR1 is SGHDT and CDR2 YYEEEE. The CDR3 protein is CASRATSGASGELFF. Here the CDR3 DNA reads TGTGCCAGCAGGGCGACTAGCGGGGCTTCCGGGGAGCTGTTTTTT.

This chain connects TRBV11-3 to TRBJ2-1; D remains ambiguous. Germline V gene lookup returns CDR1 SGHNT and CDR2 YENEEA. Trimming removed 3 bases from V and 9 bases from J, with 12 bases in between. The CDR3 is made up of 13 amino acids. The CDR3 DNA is TGTGCCAGCAGCTTTAACCAGCGAGGTGAGCAGTTCTTC. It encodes CASSFNQRGEQFF.

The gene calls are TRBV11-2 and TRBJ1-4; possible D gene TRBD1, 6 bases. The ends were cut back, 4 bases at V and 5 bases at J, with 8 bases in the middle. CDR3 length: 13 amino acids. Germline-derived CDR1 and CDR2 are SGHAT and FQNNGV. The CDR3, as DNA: TGTGCCAGCAGCTCGGACAGAAATGAAAAACTGTTTTTT. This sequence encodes CASSSDRNEKLFF.

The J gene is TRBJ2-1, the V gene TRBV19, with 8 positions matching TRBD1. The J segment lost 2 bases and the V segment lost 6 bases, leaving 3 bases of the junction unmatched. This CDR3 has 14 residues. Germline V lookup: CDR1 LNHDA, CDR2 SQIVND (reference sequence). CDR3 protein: CASRRQGTYNEQFF. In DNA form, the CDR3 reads TGTGCCAGTAGGAGACAGGGGACCTACAATGAGCAGTTCTTC.

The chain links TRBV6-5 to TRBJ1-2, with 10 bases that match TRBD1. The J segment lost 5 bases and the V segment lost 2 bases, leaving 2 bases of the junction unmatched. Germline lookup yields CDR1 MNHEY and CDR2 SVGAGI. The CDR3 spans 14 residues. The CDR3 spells CASSYTDRGYGYTF. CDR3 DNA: TGTGCCAGCAGTTACACGGACAGGGGGTATGGCTACACCTTC.

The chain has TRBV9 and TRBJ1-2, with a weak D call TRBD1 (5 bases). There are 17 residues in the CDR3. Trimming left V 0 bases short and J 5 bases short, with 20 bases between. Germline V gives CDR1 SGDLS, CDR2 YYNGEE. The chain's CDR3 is CASSVEYSYGGTYGYTF. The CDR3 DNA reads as TGTGCCAGCAGCGTAGAATATTCCTACGGGGGAACTTATGGCTACACCTTC.

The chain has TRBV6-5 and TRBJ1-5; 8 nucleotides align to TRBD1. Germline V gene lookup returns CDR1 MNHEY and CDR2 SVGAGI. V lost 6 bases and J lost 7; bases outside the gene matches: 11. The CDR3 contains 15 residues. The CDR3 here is CASRPDRGVGQPQHF. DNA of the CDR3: TGTGCCAGCAGGCCCGACAGGGGAGTAGGGCAGCCCCAGCATTTT.

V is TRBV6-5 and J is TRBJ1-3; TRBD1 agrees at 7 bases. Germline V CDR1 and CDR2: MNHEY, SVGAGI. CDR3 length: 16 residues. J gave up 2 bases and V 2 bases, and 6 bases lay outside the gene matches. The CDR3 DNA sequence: TGTGCCAGCAGTTACCACCGGACAGGAGCTGGAAACACCATATATTTT. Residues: CASSYHRTGAGNTIYF.

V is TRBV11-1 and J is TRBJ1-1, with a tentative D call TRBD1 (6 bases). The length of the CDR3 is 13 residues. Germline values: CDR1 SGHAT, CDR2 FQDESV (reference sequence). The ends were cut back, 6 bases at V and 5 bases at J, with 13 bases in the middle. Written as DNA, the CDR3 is TGTGCCAGCAGACCCACAGGGAGTACTGAAGCTTTCTTT. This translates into CASRPTGSTEAFF.

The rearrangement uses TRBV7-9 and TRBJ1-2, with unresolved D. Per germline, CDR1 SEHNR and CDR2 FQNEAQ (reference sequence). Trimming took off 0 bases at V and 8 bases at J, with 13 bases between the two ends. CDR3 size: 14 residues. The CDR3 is CASSLAPPSDGYTF. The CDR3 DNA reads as TGTGCCAGCAGCTTAGCACCTCCGAGCGACGGCTACACCTTC.

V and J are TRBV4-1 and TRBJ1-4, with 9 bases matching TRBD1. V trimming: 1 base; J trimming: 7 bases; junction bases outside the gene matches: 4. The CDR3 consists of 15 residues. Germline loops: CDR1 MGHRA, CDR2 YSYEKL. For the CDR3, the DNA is TGCGCCAGCAGCCAAGGGGGACAGGGCATTGAAAAACTGTTTTTT. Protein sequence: CASSQGGQGIEKLFF.

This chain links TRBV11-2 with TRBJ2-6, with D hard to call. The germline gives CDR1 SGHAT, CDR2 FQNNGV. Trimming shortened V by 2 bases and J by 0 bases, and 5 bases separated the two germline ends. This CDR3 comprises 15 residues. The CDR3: CASSLMSSGANVLTF. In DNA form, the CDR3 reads TGTGCCAGCAGCTTAATGAGCTCTGGGGCCAACGTCCTGACTTTC.

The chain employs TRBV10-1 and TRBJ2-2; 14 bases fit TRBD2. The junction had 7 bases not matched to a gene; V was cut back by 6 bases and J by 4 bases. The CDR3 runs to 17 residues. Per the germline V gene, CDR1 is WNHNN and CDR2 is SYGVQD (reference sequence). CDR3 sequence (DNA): TGCGCCAGCAGCGGGGGACTAGCGGGAGCGGGCACCGGGGAGCTGTTTTTT. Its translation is CASSGGLAGAGTGELFF.

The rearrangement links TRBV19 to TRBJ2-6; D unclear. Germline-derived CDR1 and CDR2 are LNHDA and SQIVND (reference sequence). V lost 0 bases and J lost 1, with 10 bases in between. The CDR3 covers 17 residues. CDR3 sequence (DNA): TGTGCCAGTAGTATAGATCTCTTCGGGTCTGGGGCCAACGTCCTGACTTTC. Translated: CASSIDLFGSGANVLTF.

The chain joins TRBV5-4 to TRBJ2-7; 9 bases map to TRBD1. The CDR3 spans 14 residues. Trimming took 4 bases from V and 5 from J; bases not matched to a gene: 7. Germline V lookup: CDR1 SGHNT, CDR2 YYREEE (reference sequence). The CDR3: CASSPRDRAHEQYF. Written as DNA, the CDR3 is TGTGCCAGCAGCCCCCGGGACAGGGCCCACGAGCAGTACTTC.

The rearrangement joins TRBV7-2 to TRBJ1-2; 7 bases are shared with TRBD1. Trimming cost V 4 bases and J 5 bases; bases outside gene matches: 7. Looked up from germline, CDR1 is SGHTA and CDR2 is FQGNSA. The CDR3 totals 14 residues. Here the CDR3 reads CASSSWTGSYGYTF. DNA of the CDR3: TGTGCCAGCAGCTCCTGGACAGGCTCATATGGCTACACCTTC.

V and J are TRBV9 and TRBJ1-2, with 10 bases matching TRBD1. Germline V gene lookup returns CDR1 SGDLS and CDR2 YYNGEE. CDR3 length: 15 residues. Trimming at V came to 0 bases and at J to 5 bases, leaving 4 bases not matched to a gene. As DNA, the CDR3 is TGTGCCAGCAGCGTAGGGGGGACAGGGGCTTATGGCTACACCTTC. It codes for CASSVGGTGAYGYTF.

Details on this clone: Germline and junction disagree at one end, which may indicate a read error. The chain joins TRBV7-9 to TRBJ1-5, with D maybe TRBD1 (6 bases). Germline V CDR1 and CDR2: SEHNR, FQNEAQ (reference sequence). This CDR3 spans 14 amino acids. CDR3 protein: CSSSPGGGPQPQHF. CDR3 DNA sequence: TGTTCCAGCAGCCCCGGGGGGGGGCCTCAGCCCCAGCATTTT. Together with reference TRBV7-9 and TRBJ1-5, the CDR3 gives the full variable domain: DTGVSQNPRHKITKRGQNVTFRCDPISEHNRLYWYRQTLGQGPEFLTYFQNEAQLEKSRLLSDRFSAERPKGSFSTLEIQRTEQGDSAMYLCSSSPGGGPQPQHFGDGTRLSIL.

The CDR3, as DNA: TGTGCCAGCACTGTTGCCTATAATTCACCCCTCCACTTT. It codes for CASTVAYNSPLHF. The chain is built from TRBV6-1 and TRBJ1-6; no clear D gene. The germline V gene has CDR1 MNHNS and CDR2 SASEGT. The V end was cut by 7 bases, the J end by 2 bases, with 6 bases between. This CDR3 region has 13 residues.

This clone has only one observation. The CDR3 bases are TGTGCCAGCACCTACGGGAATTCACCCCTCCACTTT. This encodes CASTYGNSPLHF. The genes are TRBV6-5 and TRBJ1-6; D remains unclear. With 7 bases removed from V and 7 bases from J, the gap between germline ends came to 8 bases. CDR1 and CDR2 (germline): MNHEY, SVGAGI. The CDR3 runs to 12 residues.

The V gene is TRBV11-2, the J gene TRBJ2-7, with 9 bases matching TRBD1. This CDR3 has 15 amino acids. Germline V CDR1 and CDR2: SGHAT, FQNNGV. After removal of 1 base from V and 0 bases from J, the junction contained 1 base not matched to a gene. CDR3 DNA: TGTGCCAGCAGCTTAGTGGGACAGGGCTCCTACGAGCAGTACTTC. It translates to CASSLVGQGSYEQYF.

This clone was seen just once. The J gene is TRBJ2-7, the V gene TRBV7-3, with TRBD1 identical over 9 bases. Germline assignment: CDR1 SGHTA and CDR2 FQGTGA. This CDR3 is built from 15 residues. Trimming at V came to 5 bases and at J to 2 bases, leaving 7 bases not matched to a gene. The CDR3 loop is CASSLGTGSPYEQYF. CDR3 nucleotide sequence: TGTGCCAGCAGCCTAGGGACAGGGTCGCCCTACGAGCAGTACTTC.

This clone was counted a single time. This CDR3 is CASSGRTSEVNIQYF. DNA of the CDR3: TGTGCCAGCAGTGGGCGGACTAGCGAAGTGAACATTCAGTACTTC. The chain uses TRBV6-1 and TRBJ2-4; 9 bases are shared with TRBD2. The V and J ends lost 4 bases and 7 bases, in that order; junction bases with no gene match: 8. There are 15 residues in the CDR3. The germline CDR1 and CDR2 sequences are MNHNS and SASEGT.

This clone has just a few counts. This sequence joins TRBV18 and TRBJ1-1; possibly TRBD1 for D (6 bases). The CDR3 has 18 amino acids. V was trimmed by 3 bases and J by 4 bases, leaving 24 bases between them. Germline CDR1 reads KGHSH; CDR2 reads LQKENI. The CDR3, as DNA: TGTGCCAGCTCACCTCTACCGAGGGCCTACAGGGCCGCCACTGAAGCTTTCTTT. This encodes CASSPLPRAYRAATEAFF.

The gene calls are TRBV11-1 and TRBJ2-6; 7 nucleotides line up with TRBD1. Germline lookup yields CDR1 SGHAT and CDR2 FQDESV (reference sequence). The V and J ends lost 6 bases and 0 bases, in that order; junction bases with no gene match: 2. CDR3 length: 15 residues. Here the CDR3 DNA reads TGTGCCAGCAGGACAGGGCGCTCTGGGGCCAACGTCCTGACTTTC. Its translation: CASRTGRSGANVLTF.

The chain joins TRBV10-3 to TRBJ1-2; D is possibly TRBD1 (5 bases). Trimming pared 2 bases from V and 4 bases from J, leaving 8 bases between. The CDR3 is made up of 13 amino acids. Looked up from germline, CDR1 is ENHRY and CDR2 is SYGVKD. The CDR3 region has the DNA TGTGCCATCAGTGAGACAGGACCCTATGGCTACACCTTC. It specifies CAISETGPYGYTF.

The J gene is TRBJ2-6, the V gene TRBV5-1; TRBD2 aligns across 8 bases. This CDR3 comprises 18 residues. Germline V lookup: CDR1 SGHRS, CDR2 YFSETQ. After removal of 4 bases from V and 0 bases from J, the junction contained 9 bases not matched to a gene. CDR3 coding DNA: TGCGCCAGCAGCCCCGGGAGGGGCACCAGCTCTGGGGCCAACGTCCTGACTTTC. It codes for CASSPGRGTSSGANVLTF.

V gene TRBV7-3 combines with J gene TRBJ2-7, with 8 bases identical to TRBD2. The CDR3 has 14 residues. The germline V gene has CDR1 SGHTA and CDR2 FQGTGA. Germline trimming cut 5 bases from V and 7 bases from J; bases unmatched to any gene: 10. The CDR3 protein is CASSPTGGLGEQYF. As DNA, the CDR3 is TGTGCCAGCAGCCCTACGGGGGGGCTGGGGGAGCAGTACTTC.